The T cell receptor beta chain described here comes from a study of blood T cell repertoires in COVID-19. Turning to the study itself: The United States, Italy and Spain supplied acute and convalescent COVID-19 samples. T cells, B-cell-depleted T cells, or PBMCs supplied cDNA or gDNA.

The V and J ends lost 4 bases and 5 bases, in that order; junction bases with no gene match: 12. CDR3 length: 17 residues. Germline values: CDR1 SEHNR, CDR2 FQNEAQ (reference sequence). Participants came from roughly 23 US areas, aged about 18 to 90 years. Libraries were prepared by immunoSEQ multiplex PCR; TCRdb keeps only in-frame clonotypes and omits some of them. The sample includes roughly 250,000 clones, approximately 86% of them seen just once. This chain uses TRBV7-9 with TRBJ2-3, with 10 bases fitting TRBD1. Material: PBMCs or T cells enriched from blood (not recorded which). This TCR was recovered from a woman aged 45-59 years who had recovered from COVID-19. The CDR3 here is CASSYLAGTGDLDTQYF. The CDR3 coding sequence is TGTGCCAGCAGCTATTTAGCTGGGACAGGGGACTTAGATACGCAGTATTTT.